Below, one TCR beta chain is given with its context. Its antigen is unidentified. The data originate from a study of CD8 T cells in Susac syndrome. RNA, at about 0.45 to 1 ug, was reverse transcribed with random hexamers. The method of amplification for TCR beta CDR3 was immunoSEQ multiplex PCR, covering 54 Vbeta and 13 Jbeta. TCRdb reprocessed the immunoSEQ multiplex PCR reads with MiXCR, giving one entry per CDR3 protein. The table records about 100,000 distinct CDR3 sequences, 95% of them present only once. The germline CDR1 and CDR2 sequences are SEHNR and FQNEAQ (reference sequence). This CDR3 has 15 residues. V lost 5 bases and J lost 2, with 15 bases in between. General study results and limits: The study's TCR sequencing and HLA analysis drew on a certain number of individuals. That number was acknowledged as relatively small.

The authors carried out high-throughput sequencing of TCR beta. They applied it to CD8+ and CD4+ T cells obtained from blood. The sequenced sample was CD8+ T cells from PBMCs. The genes are TRBV7-9 and TRBJ2-5; D ambiguous. The source of this sequence is a human donor with Susac syndrome. The chain's CDR3 is CASSRLYGRQETQYF. The CDR3 bases are TGTGCCAGCAGCCGTTTGTACGGTAGGCAAGAGACCCAGTACTTC. Looking up the rest from reference TRBV7-9 and TRBJ2-5 gives the full variable domain: DTGVSQNPRHKITKRGQNVTFRCDPISEHNRLYWYRQTLGQGPEFLTYFQNEAQLEKSRLLSDRFSAERPKGSFSTLEIQRTEQGDSAMYLCASSRLYGRQETQYFGPGTRLLVL.